This entry describes one T cell receptor (beta chain). The antigen is undetermined. This entry belongs to a study of shared clonotypes between healthy human individuals. General study findings and limits: Generation probabilities of non-shared clonotypes were lower (relative to those shared by all four donors). Deeper or shallower sequencing was expected to change how clonotypes are shared among donors.

Each PCR replicate from the sorted subsets contained 150 to 250 ng DNA, which is about 30,000 T cell genomes. Method: immunoSEQ multiplex PCR; TCRdb's copy keeps in-frame clones and lacks some. The sample lists hundreds of thousands of clones, about 95% seen once, with less than 0.12% in the top ten. In germline, CDR1 is MNHEY, CDR2 SMNVEV (reference sequence). This CDR3 is built from 13 residues. CD45RO-negative, CCR7-selected cells formed the naive CD8 fraction, which excluded terminally differentiated effector memory CD45RA+ cells. Material for sequencing was naive CD8+ T cells sorted from blood. The chain joins TRBV27 to TRBJ2-5, with D possibly being TRBD1 (6 bases). The J call may be faulty, since TRBJ2-7 better matches the DNA end. The clonotype was recovered from a young woman in good health. DNA of the CDR3: TGTGCCAGCAGCCCGTACCAAGGGGGCGAGCAGTACTTC. This sequence encodes CASSPYQGGEQYF.